This T cell receptor (beta chain) is from a study of T cells in Graves' hyperthyroidism and ophthalmopathy. Study-wide results and limits: Model output signaled ophthalmopathy a median about 6.3 months ahead of onset.

RNA transcripts served as the template for amplifying TCR beta CDR3 regions. A first-round RT-PCR of the TCR CDR3 used the HTBI primer set. Each CDR3 protein is one row after TCRdb ran MiXCR on the multiplex PCR reads. The data show 490,000 or so distinct CDR3 sequences, 20% to 25% seen once. The V and J ends lost 5 bases and 8 bases respectively, with 18 bases between them. There are 14 residues in the CDR3. The V gene's germline CDR1 is MNHNS and CDR2 SASEGT. Pregnant or lactating patients were excluded, as were those with uncontrolled infection or other autoimmune disease. This clonotype has at least ten counts. Its antigen is currently unknown.

Material for sequencing was blood. This clonotype was sampled from a woman in her 70s with Graves' ophthalmopathy. V and J are TRBV6-1 and TRBJ1-2; D uncertain. The CDR3 loop is CASSPNPSGFGYTF. For the CDR3, the DNA is TGTGCCAGCAGTCCCAACCCCTCGGGATTCGGCTACACCTTC.